The present T cell receptor (beta chain) was sequenced within a study of T cell repertoires in cytomegalovirus infection. The sample holds many counts of this clonotype. Its antigen is not identified. General study results and limits: The response measured ex vivo was dominated by TCR beta clonotypes (HLA-C-restricted and CMV-specific).

Each CDR3 protein is one row after TCRdb ran MiXCR on the reads. Of 900,000 to 950,000 distinct CDR3 sequences in the sample, more than 25% are singletons; the top ten hold 11% to 15%. Sequenced material: cultured CD8+ T cells from PBMCs, taken from culture after CMV antigen stimulation. The receptor was isolated from a human donor in good health (CMV status not recorded). Some clones in this sample may be carry-over from other donors' samples.

The CDR3 DNA reads TGTGCCAGCAGCTTAGAATGGCCCGGGACAGGCTCCTACGAGCAGTACTTC. Amino acid sequence: CASSLEWPGTGSYEQYF. The chain couples TRBV7-8 to TRBJ2-7; TRBD1 agrees at 8 bases. In germline, CDR1 is SGHVS, CDR2 FQNEAQ. CDR3 size: 17 residues. J gave up 0 bases and V 1 base, and 8 bases lay outside the gene matches.